The rows below give T cell receptor beta chains drawn from one sample of a study of radiation and T cells in renal cell carcinoma. Produced via immunoSEQ multiplex PCR; TCRdb's table is partial and in-frame only. The sample yields 70,000 to 95,000 clones, over 65% seen once. The sample in question was blood, obtained from a patient whose treatment included radiotherapy and nephrectomy. The receptors were gathered from a man aged 55 to 69 with renal cell carcinoma. The CDR3 runs from the conserved cysteine through the conserved F or W. A D gene is named only where the DNA matches it firmly. Clone size is shown for a subset of rows, as once, few, many or a class of expanded clone.

DNA,CDR3,V,D,size,J
TGTGCCAGTAGTCCCGGGAACTATGGCTACACCTTC,CASSPGNYGYTF,TRBV19,-,-,TRBJ1-2
TGTGCCAGCAGTTTATCCAGCACAGATACGCAGTATTTT,CASSLSSTDTQYF,TRBV28,-,-,TRBJ2-3
TGTGCCACCTCGAATAGCAATCAGCCCCAGCATTTT,CATSNSNQPQHF,TRBV2,-,-,TRBJ1-5
TGTGCCAGCAGTTCCGGAGTTAACTATGGCTACACCTTC,CASSSGVNYGYTF,TRBV28,-,-,TRBJ1-2
TGTGCCAGCAGCCCGAGACTAGCGACAGATACGCAGTATTTT,CASSPRLATDTQYF,TRBV14,TRBD2,-,TRBJ2-3
TGTGCCAGCAGCTCGGAACCGGGACTAGGGTCCTACAATGAGCAGTTCTTC,CASSSEPGLGSYNEQFF,TRBV5-6,TRBD2,-,TRBJ2-1
TGCGCCAGCAGCTTGTCAGGGTCCCCCTACAATGAGCAGTTCTTC,CASSLSGSPYNEQFF,TRBV5-1,-,-,TRBJ2-1
TGTGCCAGCAGCTCCGCCCGGGGCGGGAGGTTGGACATTCAGTACTTC,CASSSARGGRLDIQYF,TRBV11-2,TRBD2,-,TRBJ2-4
TGTGCCAGCAGTACATGGACAGATAACACTGAAGCTTTCTTT,CASSTWTDNTEAFF,TRBV2,-,once,TRBJ1-1
TGTGCCAGCAGTGAAGCCTTCGGCCGAGCGGGAGGGCCGGGTGAGCAGTACTTC,CASSEAFGRAGGPGEQYF,TRBV6-1,TRBD2,-,TRBJ2-7
TGTGCCAGCAGACAGGCTAGCGGGAGTGGGTACGAGCAGTACTTC,CASRQASGSGYEQYF,TRBV6-5,TRBD2,-,TRBJ2-7